In this sample, the clone carrying this T cell receptor beta chain turned up once. These data originate in a study of technical replicates of blood from a handful of donors. V was pared by 5 bases and J by 0 bases, with 5 bases between. Germline values: CDR1 MDHEN, CDR2 SYDVKM. CDR3 length: 14 residues. The repertoire was sequenced with immunoSEQ multiplex PCR; TCRdb's copy has only in-frame clones and lacks some. The table shows 85,000 to 100,000 clones, with approximately 95% occurring only once. This clonotype originated in a human donor in good health. The gene calls are TRBV28 and TRBJ2-6; unclear D gene. Sequencing input: T cells isolated from PBMCs. CDR3 coding DNA: TGTGCCAGCAGTCCATTCTCTGGGGCCAACGTCCTGACTTTC. As protein: CASSPFSGANVLTF.